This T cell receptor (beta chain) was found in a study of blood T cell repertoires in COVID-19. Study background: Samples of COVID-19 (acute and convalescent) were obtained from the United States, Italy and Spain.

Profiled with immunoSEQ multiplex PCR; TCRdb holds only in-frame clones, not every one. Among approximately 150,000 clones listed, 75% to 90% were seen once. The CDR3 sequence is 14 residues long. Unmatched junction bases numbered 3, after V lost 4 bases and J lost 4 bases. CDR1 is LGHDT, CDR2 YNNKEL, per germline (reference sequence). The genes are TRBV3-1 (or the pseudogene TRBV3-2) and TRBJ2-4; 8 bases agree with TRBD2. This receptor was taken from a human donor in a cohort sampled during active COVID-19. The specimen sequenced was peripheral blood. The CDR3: CASSPTSGKNIQYF. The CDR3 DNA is TGTGCCAGCAGCCCAACTAGCGGAAAAAACATTCAGTACTTC.